What follows is one TCR beta chain and its context. The antigen remains unidentified. This specimen belongs to a study of T cell clones after liver transplantation. For the study at large: Until 12-24 months post-transplant, subjects got standard immunosuppression and no induction. Draws occurred before transplant, before withdrawal, and after complete or failed withdrawal. Patients counted as tolerant after at least one year off all immunosuppression, enzymes not exceeding twice normal.

Study-level findings and limits: These preliminary findings come from unstandardized post-transplant sampling times.

TCRdb keeps only in-frame clones here, not all; method: immunoSEQ multiplex PCR. Of 85,000 to 130,000 clones listed, around 86% are singletons. The germline V gene has CDR1 SGHDT and CDR2 YYEEEE. V trimming: 6 bases; J trimming: 0 bases; junction bases outside the gene matches: 14. The CDR3 runs 17 residues. The sequence was obtained from a human donor who received a liver transplant. The chain carries TRBV5-6 and TRBJ1-2, with TRBD1 matching over 7 bases. This specimen consisted of CD4+ T cells from blood, obtained before liver transplant. CDR3 residues: CASTQAAGGRANYGYTF. CDR3 coding DNA: TGTGCCAGCACCCAGGCGGCAGGGGGGCGAGCTAACTATGGCTACACCTTC.